What follows describes a single T cell receptor (beta chain). Its target is unknown. The sample belongs to a study of T cells after yellow fever vaccination. Study background: Fractions with few cells were prepared using SMART-Seq v4 Ultra Low Input.

The V end lost 7 bases, the J end lost 6 bases, and 15 bases lay between the germline ends. Germline V lookup: CDR1 SGDLS, CDR2 YYNGEE. The CDR3 is 13 residues long. General observations from the study: Repertoires obtained by FACS sorting could include abundant clonotypes that entered as contaminants from the bulk population. Most clones from primary vaccination resurfaced after the booster (around 95% CD4, approximately 87% CD8). The secondary T-cell response peaked on day 5, not day 15, but was weaker.

TCRdb fed the 5' RACE reads into MiXCR, producing one record per CDR3 protein. The table has roughly 500,000 distinct CDR3 sequences, about 19% seen once. This TCR was recovered from a man aged 25 to 40 who received the YFV17D yellow fever vaccine. The sequenced sample was PBMCs, obtained 15 days after the yellow fever booster vaccination. This chain connects TRBV9 to TRBJ2-3, with unresolved D. CDR3 protein: CASSRASGDTQYF. Here the CDR3 DNA reads TGTGCCAGCTCCAGAGCGTCCGGGGATACGCAGTATTTT.